One sample yielded the 12 T cell receptor beta chains listed below, sequenced in a study of cytomegalovirus exposure and HLA in healthy donors. Sequencing used immunoSEQ multiplex PCR; TCRdb keeps in-frame clones, though not all of them. Of around 74,000 clones listed, 85% were seen once; the top ten hold 3%. Sequencing was performed on PBMCs. These receptors were taken from a man under 40 in good health and CMV-seronegative.

The rearrangement links TRBV5-1 to TRBJ1-2; D gene uncertain. Germline-derived CDR1 and CDR2 are SGHRS and YFSETQ. The CDR3 length is 15 residues. The ends were cut back, 2 bases at V and 4 bases at J, with 15 bases in the middle. The CDR3, as DNA: TGCGCCAGCAGCTTCGGGTCGGTTAGTAGCTATGGCTACACCTTC. Its protein product is CASSFGSVSSYGYTF.

The V call is TRBV6-1, the J call TRBJ1-5; tentative D call: TRBD1 (5 bases). The CDR3 extends over 13 amino acids. Deletions cut 5 bases from V and 6 bases from J, with 11 bases between. Germline V gene data show CDR1 as MNHNS and CDR2 as SASEGT. This CDR3 reads CASSLPGVQPQHF. The CDR3 coding sequence is TGTGCCAGCAGTTTGCCGGGGGTTCAGCCCCAGCATTTT.

The CDR3 loop is CASSPPGYRDLNEQFF. CDR3 nucleotides: TGTGCCAGCAGCCCCCCAGGGTACAGGGACCTAAATGAGCAGTTCTTC. The chain employs TRBV4-2 and TRBJ2-1; maybe TRBD1 (6 bases). Trimming removed 4 bases from V and 7 bases from J, with 20 bases in between. Germline values: CDR1 LGHNA, CDR2 YNFKEQ. The CDR3 extends over 16 amino acids.

As for this clone: Different DNA sequences within this sample yield the same CDR3. The chain is built from TRBV27 and TRBJ2-3, with D possibly TRBD1 on 6 matching bases. Trimming cost V 2 bases and J 9 bases, with 18 bases left between them. CDR1 MNHEY and CDR2 SMNVEV come from the germline V gene (reference sequence). The CDR3 length is 15 residues. CDR3 in DNA: TGTGCCAGCAGTTTAAAAGGGGGTCGAAGTGACACGCAGTATTTT. The encoded protein is CASSLKGGRSDTQYF.

This clone was seen once. V and J are TRBV2 and TRBJ2-4; 8 positions agree with TRBD1. The junction had 3 bases not matched to a gene; V was cut back by 5 bases and J by 0 bases. CDR3 size: 15 residues. CDR1 and CDR2 from the germline V gene are SNHLY and FYNNEI. The CDR3, as DNA: TGTGCCAGCAGTTTACAGGGGGTAGCCAAAAACATTCAGTACTTC. Its protein is CASSLQGVAKNIQYF.

In its sample, this clone was seen a few times. The rearrangement links TRBV9 to TRBJ2-7, with TRBD1 identical over 7 bases. This CDR3 comprises 14 residues. Germline trimming cut 4 bases from V and 2 bases from J; bases unmatched to any gene: 6. In germline, CDR1 is SGDLS, CDR2 YYNGEE. In DNA, the CDR3 is TGTGCCAGCAGCACCTCCGGGACAGCCTACGAGCAGTACTTC. Protein: CASSTSGTAYEQYF.

This clone was recorded only once. The chain employs TRBV5-6 and TRBJ2-1; the D is unclear. This CDR3 is 15 amino acids long. Deletions cut 4 bases from V and 2 bases from J, with 13 bases between. Germline values: CDR1 SGHDT, CDR2 YYEEEE. CDR3 in amino acids: CASSPTRQTYNEQFF. The CDR3 bases are TGTGCCAGCAGCCCGACCCGACAAACCTACAATGAGCAGTTCTTC. Full variable domain (missing parts from reference TRBV5-6 and TRBJ2-1): DAGVTQSPTHLIKTRGQQVTLRCSPKSGHDTVSWYQQALGQGPQFIFQYYEEEERQRGNFPDRFSGHQFPNYSSELNVNALLLGDSALYLCASSPTRQTYNEQFFGPGTRLTVL.

In its sample, this clone was seen once. The genes are TRBV28 and TRBJ1-2; D is ambiguous. This CDR3 has 14 amino acids. V was pared by 6 bases and J by 0 bases, with 11 bases between. Germline CDR1 is MDHEN and CDR2 is SYDVKM. DNA of the CDR3: TGTGCCAGCAGGCCGGAGGGATCTAACTATGGCTACACCTTC. Amino acid sequence: CASRPEGSNYGYTF.

The V call is TRBV18, the J call TRBJ1-2; TRBD1 matches 7 bases. Germline lookup yields CDR1 KGHSH and CDR2 LQKENI. The CDR3 runs 15 residues. With 0 bases clipped from V and 2 bases from J, the junction kept 3 bases outside the gene matches. CDR3 DNA: TGTGCCAGCTCACCACCGACAGGGAGGAACTATGGCTACACCTTC. It is translated as CASSPPTGRNYGYTF.

The chain's CDR3 is CASSLEGANTEAFF. In nucleotides, the CDR3 is TGTGCCAGCAGCCTCGAGGGGGCGAACACTGAAGCTTTCTTT. V and J are TRBV6-5 and TRBJ1-1, with 7 positions matching TRBD1. The CDR3 spans 14 residues. CDR1 and CDR2 from the germline V gene are MNHEY and SVGAGI. The ends lost 6 bases at V and 1 base at J; junction bases unmatched: 5.

J is TRBJ2-5 and V is TRBV28, with TRBD1 as a possible D gene (7 bases). The CDR3 sequence is 17 residues long. CDR1 and CDR2 (germline): MDHEN, SYDVKM. Trimming took 4 bases from V and 7 from J, leaving 25 bases between them. The CDR3 DNA follows: TGTGCCAGCAGTTCCCCCTCCGCGGTCAGGGGGGAAGTGACCCAGTACTTC. This sequence encodes CASSSPSAVRGEVTQYF.

This sequence joins TRBV4-1 and TRBJ2-5; 7 nucleotides line up with TRBD1. CDR3 length: 17 amino acids. In germline, CDR1 is MGHRA, CDR2 YSYEKL. The V segment lost 0 bases and the J segment 5 bases; nucleotides outside the gene matches: 12. The CDR3 DNA reads TGCGCCAGCAGCCAAGACATCGGTGGGACAGCCAAGGAGACCCAGTACTTC. It translates to CASSQDIGGTAKETQYF.